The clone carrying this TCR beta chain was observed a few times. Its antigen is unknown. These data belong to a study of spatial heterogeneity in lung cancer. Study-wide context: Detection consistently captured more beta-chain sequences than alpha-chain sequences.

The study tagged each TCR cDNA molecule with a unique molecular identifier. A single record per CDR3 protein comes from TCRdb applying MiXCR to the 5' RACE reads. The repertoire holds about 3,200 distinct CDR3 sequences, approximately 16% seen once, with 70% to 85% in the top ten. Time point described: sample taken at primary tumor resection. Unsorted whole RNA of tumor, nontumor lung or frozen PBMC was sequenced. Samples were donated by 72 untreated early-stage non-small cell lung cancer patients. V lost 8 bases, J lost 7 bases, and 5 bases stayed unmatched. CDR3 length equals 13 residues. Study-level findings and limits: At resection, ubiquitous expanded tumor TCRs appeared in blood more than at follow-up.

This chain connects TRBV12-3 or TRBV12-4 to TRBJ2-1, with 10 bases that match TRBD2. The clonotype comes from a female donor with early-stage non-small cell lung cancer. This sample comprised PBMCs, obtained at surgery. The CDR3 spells CASERTSGNEQFF. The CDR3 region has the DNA TGTGCCAGCGAAAGGACTAGCGGTAATGAGCAGTTCTTC.